This entry describes one TCR beta chain. This record belongs to a study of blood T cell repertoires in COVID-19. The wider study: The United States, Italy and Spain supplied acute and convalescent COVID-19 samples. The analysed material was cDNA or gDNA that came from T cells, B-cell-depleted T cells, or PBMCs.

The authors' processing: Reference gene primer amplification gave nucleated cell count estimates. Repertoires were generated with immunoSEQ multiplex PCR, while TCRdb's copy carries only in-frame clones and drops some. V, J and clone size derive from that table, while D and trimming were established from the DNA sequence. Counted here are just over 200,000 clones, around 86% occurring once; the ten biggest clones make up approximately 6.1%. This CDR3 has 14 amino acids. Germline values: CDR1 KGHSH, CDR2 LQKENI. V dropped 2 bases and J dropped 3; count of bases not matched to a gene: 3. The specimen sequenced was peripheral blood. This TCR was recovered from a man aged 80 or over with acute or convalescent COVID-19. The chain uses TRBV18 and TRBJ2-7, with 8 bases that match TRBD2. The CDR3 reads CASSPSTSGYEQYF. In DNA form, the CDR3 reads TGTGCCAGCTCACCAAGCACTAGCGGCTACGAGCAGTACTTC.